This entry concerns a single T cell receptor (beta chain). This sample stems from a study of blood T cell repertoires in COVID-19. Germline V CDR1 and CDR2: SGHAT, FQNNGV. CDR3 length: 11 residues. The ends were cut back, 6 bases at V and 9 bases at J, with 8 bases in the middle. Authors' data handling: Reference gene primer amplification in the assay estimated nucleated cell counts. The table came from immunoSEQ multiplex PCR; TCRdb's copy has only in-frame clones and leaves some out. V and J calls and clone size are those listed in that table; D and trimming were worked out from the DNA. The repertoire consists of around 460,000 clones, with about 87% occurring once and the leading ten covering about 0.91%.

The source is a man younger than 35 with COVID-19, enrolled during active disease. Sample: peripheral blood. The chain carries TRBV11-2 and TRBJ2-2; D is unresolved. CDR3 sequence: CASRSTWELFF. The CDR3 DNA is TGTGCCAGCAGGTCCACATGGGAGCTGTTTTTT.